A single sample is the source of the 20 T cell receptor beta chains below, sequenced in a study of glioma-infiltrating T cells. Amplification of TCR alpha and beta CDR3 regions from RNA used iRepertoire nested multiplex PCR. MiXCR, run by TCRdb on the multiplex PCR reads, gives a single entry per CDR3 protein. The sample includes 93,000 or so distinct CDR3 sequences, around 31% of them seen just once. The sequenced sample consisted of glioma tissue, nonneoplastic brain tissue, or PBMCs (not recorded which). The receptors were sampled from a human donor with low-grade glioma or glioblastoma, undergoing nonglioma brain surgery, or in good health (not recorded which).

In regard to this clonotype: One base away lies a much larger clone, so this may be a sequencing read error. This chain links TRBV6-9 with TRBJ2-7; possibly TRBD2 for D (6 bases). The CDR3 is made up of 13 amino acids. Germline values: CDR1 MNHGY, CDR2 SVAAGI. Trimming stripped 3 bases from V and 5 bases from J, with 11 bases between. In nucleotides, the CDR3 is TGTGCCAGCAGTTACACGACGGGGGACGAGCAGTACTTC. The encoded protein is CASSYTTGDEQYF.

In this sample, this clonotype turned up a few times. The V and J genes are TRBV28 and TRBJ1-4; tentative D call: TRBD1 (6 bases). The ends were cut back, 2 bases at V and 8 bases at J, with 6 bases in the middle. There are 12 residues in the CDR3. In germline, CDR1 is MDHEN, CDR2 SYDVKM. This CDR3 is CASSLRGEKLFF. For the CDR3, the DNA is TGTGCCAGCAGTTTAAGGGGGGAAAAACTGTTTTTT. Full variable domain (missing parts from reference TRBV28 and TRBJ1-4): DVKVTQSSRYLVKRTGEKVFLECVQDMDHENMFWYRQDPGLGLRLIYFSYDVKMKEKGDIPEGYSVSREKKERFSLILESASTNQTSMYLCASSLRGEKLFFGSGTQLSVL.

This clonotype occurred many times. The chain carries TRBV7-9 and TRBJ1-5; D not resolved. CDR1 and CDR2 (germline): SEHNR, FQNEAQ (reference sequence). The CDR3 spans 13 residues. Trimming left V 5 bases short and J 3 bases short, with 8 bases between. As DNA, the CDR3 is TGTGCCAGCAGCAGGAGCTCCAATCAGCCCCAGCATTTT. This translates into CASSRSSNQPQHF.

In regard to this clonotype: A clone one base away is much larger, so this may be a read error. The chain employs TRBV6-5 and TRBJ2-1, with a tentative D call TRBD2 (5 bases). From germline, CDR1 is MNHEY and CDR2 SVGAGI. The V gene lost 8 bases and the J gene lost 5 bases, with 13 bases spanning the gap. The CDR3 is 13 amino acids. CDR3 in amino acids: CASAWTLNNEQFF. CDR3 coding DNA: TGTGCCAGCGCCTGGACTTTAAACAATGAGCAGTTCTTC.

This clonotype was detected many times. The rearrangement uses TRBV6-1 and TRBJ2-1; 11 bases map to TRBD2. This CDR3 contains 14 residues. Germline-derived CDR1 and CDR2 are MNHNS and SASEGT. Trimming cost V 10 bases and J 5 bases; bases outside gene matches: 7. CDR3 in amino acids: CATRRLAGNNEQFF. CDR3 coding DNA: TGTGCCACCCGTAGACTAGCGGGAAACAATGAGCAGTTCTTC.

Regarding this clonotype: With a much larger clone just one base away, this may be a read error. V is TRBV7-9 and J is TRBJ1-1; 7 nucleotides agree with TRBD1. The V segment lost 1 base and the J segment 9 bases; nucleotides outside the gene matches: 2. The CDR3 covers 12 residues. Germline lookup yields CDR1 SEHNR and CDR2 FQNEAQ (reference sequence). The DNA for the CDR3 is TGTGCCAGCAGCTTAGGGACAGGTAAAGCTTTCTTT. This codes for CASSLGTGKAFF.

Concerning this clonotype: One end of the junction is discordant with germline, which a read error may explain. The chain couples TRBV11-2 to TRBJ2-1, with 7 positions matching TRBD1. The CDR3 length is 14 residues. Germline CDR1 reads SGHAT; CDR2 reads FQNNGV. The CDR3 DNA reads TGTGCCATCAGCTTATTAGGGGGCAACAATGAGCAGTTCTTC. Protein sequence: CAISLLGGNNEQFF.

This clonotype was counted many times. The chain joins TRBV7-2 to TRBJ2-7; 9 bases map to TRBD1. Germline CDR1 reads SGHTA; CDR2 reads FQGNSA. V gave up 5 bases and J gave up 4 bases; unmatched junction bases: 6. This CDR3 spans 14 amino acids. The CDR3 spells CASSLGQGAYEQYF. The CDR3 nucleotides read TGTGCCAGCAGCCTGGGACAGGGCGCGTACGAGCAGTACTTC.

In this sample, this clonotype turned up many times. The chain combines TRBV18 with TRBJ2-5, with no clear D. The CDR3 consists of 15 residues. The V end was cut by 4 bases, the J end by 7 bases, with 19 bases between. Per germline, CDR1 KGHSH and CDR2 LQKENI. CDR3 loop: CASSRAQLPDGTQYF. The CDR3 nucleotides are TGTGCCAGCTCACGGGCCCAACTGCCGGACGGGACCCAGTACTTC.

This clonotype was found many times. J is TRBJ2-5 and V is TRBV11-2; a possible D gene is TRBD1 (5 bases). The length of the CDR3 is 15 residues. Deletions cut 1 base from V and 1 base from J, with 10 bases between. The V gene's germline CDR1 is SGHAT and CDR2 FQNNGV. This CDR3 is CASSLGQYPQETQYF. CDR3 nucleotides: TGTGCCAGCAGCTTAGGACAGTACCCCCAAGAGACCCAGTACTTC.

The rearrangement joins TRBV6-2 or TRBV6-3 to TRBJ2-2, with 11 bases lining up with TRBD2. V was pared by 3 bases and J by 3 bases, with 3 bases of the junction left unmatched. The CDR3 is made up of 16 amino acids. Germline CDR1 MNHEY, CDR2 SVGEGT. As DNA, the CDR3 is TGTGCCAGCAGTTATAGCGGGGGGGCGGACACCGGGGAGCTGTTTTTT. Protein sequence: CASSYSGGADTGELFF.

This clonotype showed up many times. The chain recombines TRBV4-3 with TRBJ1-2; 10 positions agree with TRBD1. This CDR3 contains 14 residues. Per germline, CDR1 LGHNA and CDR2 YSLEER. Trimming at V came to 1 base and at J to 8 bases, leaving 4 bases not matched to a gene. CDR3 sequence (DNA): TGCGCCAGCAGCCAAGGACAGGGGGCAGAAGGCTACACCTTC. This translates into CASSQGQGAEGYTF.

The rearrangement uses TRBV4-2 and TRBJ1-3, with TRBD1 as a possible D gene (6 bases). V lost 1 base to trimming and J lost 6 bases, with 13 bases between them. The germline V gene encodes CDR1 LGHNA and CDR2 YNFKEQ. The CDR3 covers 15 residues. The CDR3 sequence is CASSQGTAPSNTIYF. The CDR3 DNA follows: TGTGCCAGCAGCCAAGGGACAGCACCCTCAAACACCATATATTTT.

This clonotype was recorded many times. This chain joins TRBV6-1 and TRBJ1-2; D not resolved. The ends were cut back, 6 bases at V and 6 bases at J, with 14 bases in the middle. This CDR3 region has 13 residues. The germline V gene has CDR1 MNHNS and CDR2 SASEGT. The CDR3: CASSQRRADGYTF. The CDR3 coding sequence is TGTGCCAGCAGCCAAAGACGGGCGGATGGCTACACCTTC.

This clonotype came up once. A much more abundant neighbour one base away suggests this may be a read error. The genes are TRBV3-1 and TRBJ1-5, with D possibly being TRBD1 (5 bases). V was cut by 5 bases and J by 9 bases, with 17 bases left in between. The germline V gene has CDR1 LGHDT and CDR2 YNNKEL (reference sequence). The CDR3 covers 14 residues. DNA of the CDR3: TGTGCCAGCAGCTTCGGACATAAGGGAATGCCCCAGCATTTT. This encodes CASSFGHKGMPQHF.

Remarks on this clonotype: A single base separates this from a much larger clone, so it may be a read error. Without the conserved terminal phenylalanine or tryptophan, this CDR3 likely stems from a read error. The chain employs TRBV7-2 and TRBJ1-6; D unclear. The ends were cut back, 5 bases at V and 5 bases at J, with 13 bases in the middle. The V gene's germline CDR1 is SGHTA and CDR2 FQGNSA. The CDR3 is made up of 15 amino acids. The CDR3 DNA is TGTGCCAGCAGCAAGGCACTTATCCATAATTCACCCCTCCACTCT. It translates to CASSKALIHNSPLHS.

Remarks on this clonotype: A read error is likely, as this CDR3 ends without the conserved phenylalanine or tryptophan. CDR3 in amino acids: CASSFESLTDTQYY. For the CDR3, the DNA is TGTGCCAGCAGCTTTGAGTCCCTCACAGATACGCAGTATTAT. The chain carries TRBV7-2 and TRBJ2-3; D is ambiguous. The CDR3 covers 14 residues. The V gene lost 3 bases and the J gene lost 2 bases, with 9 bases spanning the gap. Germline V gene data show CDR1 as SGHTA and CDR2 as FQGNSA.

This rearrangement joins TRBV20-1 to TRBJ2-5; 15 bases align to TRBD2. The CDR3 runs 16 residues. The junction had 6 bases not matched to a gene; V was cut back by 6 bases and J by 1 base. The germline CDR1 and CDR2 sequences are DFQATT and SNEGSKA (reference sequence). The chain's CDR3 is CSALGLAGGRQETQYF. The CDR3 bases are TGCAGTGCCCTGGGACTAGCGGGGGGCCGCCAAGAGACCCAGTACTTC.

About this clonotype itself: A much bigger clone sits one base away, suggesting this may be a read error. The chain uses TRBV4-1 and TRBJ2-3, with 8 bases matching TRBD2. This CDR3 spans 16 amino acids. CDR1 and CDR2 (germline): MGHRA, YSYEKL. Germline trimming cut 6 bases from V and 1 base from J; bases unmatched to any gene: 9. CDR3 bases: TGCGCCAGCAGAGGGCCTAGCGGGCCCGGCACAGATACGCAGTATTTT. The encoded protein is CASRGPSGPGTDTQYF.

A word on this clonotype: Mismatch with germline at one junction end may stem from a read error. This sequence joins TRBV6-6 and TRBJ2-1; the match to TRBD1 covers 8 bases. The germline gives CDR1 MNHNY, CDR2 SVGAGI (reference sequence). CDR3 length: 17 amino acids. The CDR3 is CVSSYPLGQGYHNGQFF. DNA of the CDR3: TGTGTCAGCAGTTACCCCCTAGGACAGGGCTATCACAATGGGCAGTTCTTC.